This T cell receptor (beta chain) was observed in a study of blood T cells in healthy people across ages. Sample-barcoded 5' priming and a J-beta primer mix drove a second PCR of 7 to 11 cycles. Every single cDNA molecule received a tag from a template-switch adaptor with 12 random nucleotides. TCRdb redid the calling of the 5' RACE reads with MiXCR, one entry per CDR3 protein. The repertoire holds roughly 2 million distinct CDR3 sequences, roughly 52% seen once, with about 2.1% in the top ten. General study points: Naive CD4+ cells and diversity were both higher in long-lived donors than in aged donors. Older age coincided with a roughly linear decline in TCR beta diversity per million T cells.

This CDR3 contains 16 residues. Germline lookup yields CDR1 MDHEN and CDR2 SYDVKM. Trimming removed 7 bases from V and 6 bases from J; junction bases left unmatched: 16. Concerning this clonotype: Its antigen is currently unknown.

The clonotype originates from a woman aged 40 to 50 in good health. The sequencing input was blood. This rearrangement joins TRBV28 to TRBJ2-7, with 9 bases fitting TRBD2. The CDR3 nucleotides read TGTGCCAGCAATCCCGGCGGGGGGGGCTCAATCCTCGAGCAGTACTTC. Amino acids: CASNPGGGGSILEQYF.